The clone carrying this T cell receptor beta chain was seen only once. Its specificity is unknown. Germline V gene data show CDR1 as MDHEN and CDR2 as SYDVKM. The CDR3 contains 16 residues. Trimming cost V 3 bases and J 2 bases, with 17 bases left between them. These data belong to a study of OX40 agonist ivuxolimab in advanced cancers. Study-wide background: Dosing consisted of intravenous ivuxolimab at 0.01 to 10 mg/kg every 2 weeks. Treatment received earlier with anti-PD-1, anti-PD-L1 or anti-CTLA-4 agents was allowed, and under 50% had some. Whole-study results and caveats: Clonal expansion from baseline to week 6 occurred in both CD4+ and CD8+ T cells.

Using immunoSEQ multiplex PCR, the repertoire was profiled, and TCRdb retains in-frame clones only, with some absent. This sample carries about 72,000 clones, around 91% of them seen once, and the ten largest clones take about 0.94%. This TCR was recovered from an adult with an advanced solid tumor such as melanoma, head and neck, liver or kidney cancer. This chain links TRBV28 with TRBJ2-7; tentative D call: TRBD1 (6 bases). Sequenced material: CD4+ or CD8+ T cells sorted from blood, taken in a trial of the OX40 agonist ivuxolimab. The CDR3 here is CASSLPGQKITYEQYF. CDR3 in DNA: TGTGCCAGCAGTTTGCCCGGACAGAAGATTACCTACGAGCAGTACTTC.